The 5 T cell receptor beta chains listed next were all sequenced from one sample in a study of cytomegalovirus exposure and HLA in healthy donors. The PCR was carried out with 60 Vbeta primers and 13 Jbeta primers. The repertoire was sequenced with immunoSEQ multiplex PCR; TCRdb's copy has only in-frame clones and lacks some. The table lists about 130,000 clones, 80% to 90% of them singletons. Sequencing used PBMCs. Receptors were obtained from a man aged 45 to 65 in good health and CMV-seronegative.

The chain recombines TRBV5-1 with TRBJ1-2; perhaps TRBD1 as D (5 bases). Between the trimmed V and J ends, which lost 0 bases and 7 bases, there was a span of 13 bases. Per germline, CDR1 SGHRS and CDR2 YFSETQ. CDR3 size: 14 residues. CDR3 sequence reads: CASSLGQGSGGYTF. For the CDR3, the DNA is TGCGCCAGCAGCTTGGGGCAGGGATCAGGTGGCTACACCTTC.

V is TRBV6-8 and J is TRBJ1-1; perhaps TRBD1 as D (6 bases). CDR3 size: 17 residues. Germline V gene sequence: CDR1 MNHGY, CDR2 SAAAGT. With 7 bases removed from V and 1 base from J, the gap between germline ends came to 22 bases. In DNA form, the CDR3 reads TGTGCCAGCAATTCGACACCCCTAGGGGGTGAGAACACTGAAGCTTTCTTT. Its protein product is CASNSTPLGGENTEAFF.

This chain connects TRBV2 to TRBJ2-7; 11 bases map to TRBD2. The ends lost 8 bases at V and 4 bases at J; junction bases unmatched: 7. The CDR3 extends over 14 amino acids. Germline V gives CDR1 SNHLY, CDR2 FYNNEI. The CDR3, as DNA: TGTGCCAGCGAATTTAGCGGGGGGGCTTACGAGCAGTACTTC. Encoded protein: CASEFSGGAYEQYF. The whole variable domain, filled in from reference TRBV2 and TRBJ2-7, reads EPEVTQTPSHQVTQMGQEVILRCVPISNHLYFYWYRQILGQKVEFLVSFYNNEISEKSEIFDDQFSVERPDGSNFTLKIRSTKLEDSAMYFCASEFSGGAYEQYFGPGTRLTVT.

The J gene is TRBJ2-7, the V gene TRBV6-6; possibly TRBD2 for D (5 bases). The CDR3 extends over 14 amino acids. The V end lost 6 bases, the J end lost 6 bases, and 18 bases lay between the germline ends. Looked up from germline, CDR1 is MNHNY and CDR2 is SVGAGI (reference sequence). The CDR3 spells CASSPGRGFGEQYF. DNA for the CDR3: TGTGCCAGCAGCCCAGGTCGGGGATTTGGCGAGCAGTACTTC.

The chain joins TRBV19 to TRBJ2-1; 7 bases align to TRBD1. Germline V lookup: CDR1 LNHDA, CDR2 SQIVND (reference sequence). Germline trimming cut 6 bases from V and 0 bases from J; bases unmatched to any gene: 2. The CDR3 is 14 amino acids. The CDR3 DNA follows: TGTGCCAGTAGACAGGGGAGCTCCTACAATGAGCAGTTCTTC. Translated: CASRQGSSYNEQFF.